This T cell receptor (beta chain) stems from a study of blood T cell repertoires in COVID-19. Overall study context: COVID-19 samples, acute and convalescent, were from the United States, Italy and Spain.

Generated by immunoSEQ multiplex PCR, the TCRdb table keeps only in-frame clones and is missing some. The sample contains about 220,000 clones, 88% of which appear only once. Trimming cost V 9 bases and J 5 bases; bases outside gene matches: 3. The length of the CDR3 is 14 residues. CDR1 and CDR2 from the germline V gene are MDHEN and SYDVKM. In terms of age and location, participants ranged from roughly 18 to 89 years and lived in under 30 US areas. The specimen was PBMCs or T cells enriched from blood (not recorded which). The rearrangement links TRBV28 to TRBJ2-2; TRBD2 matches at 13 bases. The clonotype originates from a woman between 50 and 59 years old with acute COVID-19. CDR3 coding DNA: TGTGCCAGTAAGGGACTAGCGGGGACCGGGGAGCTGTTTTTT. Translation: CASKGLAGTGELFF.